A selection of T cell receptor beta chains follows, all from one sample in a study of blood T cell repertoires in COVID-19. Sequencing used immunoSEQ multiplex PCR; TCRdb keeps in-frame clones, though not all of them. This table holds about 380,000 clones, 88% found once. Sequencing input: PBMCs or T cells enriched from blood (not recorded which). Receptor source: a woman between 18 and 30 years old who had recovered from COVID-19. Each CDR3 is given with its conserved first and last residue. Size values are once, few and many counts, or a class for expanded clones, and some rows have none.

size	V	J	length	CDR3
.	TRBV9	TRBJ1-2	15	CASSGYGTGGELGTF
.	TRBV7-9	TRBJ1-2	13	CASTATGGHGYTF
many	TRBV6-4	TRBJ2-1	16	CASSDRASGGYNEQFF
.	TRBV19	TRBJ2-7	13	CASSIGGQGEQYF
.	TRBV7-6	TRBJ2-7	14	CASSQGTGAYEQYF
once	TRBV27	TRBJ1-3	14	CASSLSRDGNTIYF
.	TRBV3-1/TRBV3-2	TRBJ1-6	14	CASSQAGANSPLHF
.	TRBV18	TRBJ1-2	16	CASSPPGQGLLRGYTF
.	TRBV14	TRBJ1-3	15	CASSSRRDSGNTIYF
.	TRBV9	TRBJ2-1	12	CASSPLPDGQFF
.	TRBV7-3	TRBJ1-3	16	CASSYGDRLTGNTIYF
.	TRBV12-5	TRBJ2-3	14	CASGSIVGTDTQYF
.	TRBV5-1	TRBJ1-1	14	CASSYEQGGTEAFF
.	TRBV28	TRBJ2-6	19	CASSLLGTSGSSGANVLTF
.	TRBV7-6	TRBJ2-1	13	CASSSSVWNEQFF
.	TRBV20-1	TRBJ1-1	13	CSASGPPGTEAFF
.	TRBV24-1	TRBJ2-1	17	CATSDHLGGSSYNEQFF
.	TRBV9	TRBJ2-3	14	CASSEQGSTDTQYF
.	TRBV7-2	TRBJ2-3	17	CASSLDREGMGTDTQYF
.	TRBV30	TRBJ1-2	13	CAWRDRGAYGYTF
.	TRBV11-2	TRBJ2-5	16	CASSLIIAGGMETQYF
.	TRBV7-2	TRBJ2-2	15	CASSGSGSRTGELFF
.	TRBV30	TRBJ2-7	13	CAWTTGQGYEQYF
.	TRBV2	TRBJ2-7	15	CASRVDMLSSYEQYF
.	TRBV15	TRBJ1-5	15	CATSRVSRGGQPQHF
.	TRBV7-9	TRBJ2-7	14	CASSLGDITYEQYF
.	TRBV5-4	TRBJ2-7	13	CASSLRGAYEQYF
.	TRBV2	TRBJ1-1	14	CASGGAGVNTEAFF
.	TRBV7-3	TRBJ2-1	17	CASSLYFRGYSYNEQFF
.	TRBV18	TRBJ1-5	14	CASSPPGGTQPQHF
.	TRBV5-1	TRBJ2-2	15	CASSADRGYTGELFF
.	TRBV7-9	TRBJ1-2	16	CASSLVRQEVNYGYTF
few	TRBV11-3	TRBJ2-7	13	CASSYGTAYEQYF
.	TRBV7-3	TRBJ2-2	14	CASRLVQNTGELFF
.	TRBV7-3	TRBJ1-2	13	CASSFTGGTGYTF
once	TRBV3-1/TRBV3-2	TRBJ1-6	12	CASSRGGSPLHF
.	TRBV12-3/TRBV12-4	TRBJ1-1	13	CASSGGSNTEAFF
.	TRBV3-1/TRBV3-2	TRBJ2-3	15	CASSQELGVGDTQYF
.	TRBV7-9	TRBJ1-3	15	CASALGQGEVDTIYF
few	TRBV19	TRBJ2-7	11	CASSSEDEQYF
.	TRBV4-3	TRBJ1-4	16	CASSHLRTGTNEKLFF
.	TRBV7-9	TRBJ1-4	15	CASSKDGNGDEKLFF
.	TRBV6-5	TRBJ1-1	14	CASSYSGQGTEAFF
.	TRBV4-1	TRBJ1-3	16	CASSRPLQDSGNTIYF
.	TRBV28	TRBJ2-7	16	CASSSLTGGSSYEQYF
.	TRBV5-1	TRBJ2-2	15	CASSFRSDITGELFF
.	TRBV3-1/TRBV3-2	TRBJ2-1	15	CASSFKRGGFNEQFF
few	TRBV7-2	TRBJ1-3	16	CASSPPGTGSGNTIYF
.	TRBV5-4	TRBJ2-3	12	CASSTSGDTQYF
.	TRBV28	TRBJ1-2	12	CASTQRNYGYTF
.	TRBV12-5	TRBJ1-3	19	CASGFRDRGLLISGNTIYF
.	TRBV5-1	TRBJ2-5	14	CASSLGQGQETQYF
.	TRBV12-5	TRBJ1-5	15	CASWEGTGDNQPQHF
.	TRBV5-1	TRBJ1-6	17	CASSLAGGAPYNSPLHF
.	TRBV5-1	TRBJ2-1	16	CASTPIGQRGDHEQFF
.	TRBV5-1	TRBJ2-5	16	CASSSLPQGAQETQYF
.	TRBV5-4	TRBJ1-2	14	CASSPSPGNYGYTF
.	TRBV7-2	TRBJ2-3	15	CASSLAAGGRDTQYF
once	TRBV6-5	TRBJ1-1	15	CASSYGTGLNTEAFF
few	TRBV4-3	TRBJ1-4	14	CASSQETENEKLFF